This T cell receptor beta chain was identified during a study of CD8 T cells in ankylosing spondylitis. Concerning this clonotype: Its cognate antigen is unknown.

The CDR3 has 15 amino acids. Trimming took 5 bases from V and 1 from J; bases not matched to a gene: 5. Germline CDR1 SGHTA, CDR2 FQGNSA. Study-level findings and limits: Seven to nine highly homologous variants formed a TCR beta motif that appeared characteristic of ankylosing spondylitis blood.

MiXCR, applied by TCRdb to the 5' RACE reads, yields one record per CDR3 protein. The data hold around 770,000 distinct CDR3 sequences, with 12% observed a single time. The sequenced material came from blood, either unsorted or a sorted T cell fraction (not recorded which). The chain joins TRBV7-2 to TRBJ1-5, with 7 positions matching TRBD1. The origin of this receptor is a male donor with ankylosing spondylitis. For the CDR3, the DNA is TGTGCCAGCAGCCCCCAGGGGGGCAGCAATCAGCCCCAGCATTTT. Its protein product is CASSPQGGSNQPQHF.